This T cell receptor beta chain derives from a study of radiation and T cells in renal cell carcinoma. Libraries were prepared by immunoSEQ multiplex PCR; TCRdb keeps only in-frame clonotypes and omits some of them. This table has under 25,000 clones, approximately 62% appearing once. The germline gives CDR1 MNHEY, CDR2 SMNVEV (reference sequence). CDR3 length: 14 amino acids. The V and J ends lost 6 bases and 0 bases, in that order; junction bases with no gene match: 2. Treatment denoted: 15 Gy SBRT to primary tumor, nephrectomy 4 weeks later. This TCR was sampled from a woman between 65 and 79 years old with renal cell carcinoma. The sequenced sample was tumor tissue, obtained from a patient whose treatment included radiotherapy and nephrectomy. The chain couples TRBV27 to TRBJ1-5; 7 bases are a match to TRBD1. The CDR3 reads CASRGQYSNQPQHF. The CDR3, as DNA: TGTGCCAGCAGGGGACAGTATAGCAATCAGCCCCAGCATTTT.